The 6 T cell receptor beta chains below were found in one sample sequenced in a study of long-term antiretroviral therapy in people with HIV. The run of the v3.0 immunoSEQ assay was at survey level. Generated by immunoSEQ multiplex PCR, the TCRdb table keeps only in-frame clones and is missing some. The sample has about 39,000 clones; 70% to 90% are singletons. The sample was unsorted PBMCs, taken 1.2 years after starting antiretroviral therapy. These receptors all stem from a woman aged 45 to 65 with HIV.

This chain links TRBV18 with TRBJ1-4, with TRBD1 identical over 10 bases. This CDR3 region has 14 residues. Germline values: CDR1 KGHSH, CDR2 LQKENI. Trimming took 6 bases from V and 6 from J; bases not matched to a gene: 4. The CDR3 sequence is CASSPGTGDEKLFF. CDR3 DNA: TGTGCCAGCTCCCCCGGGACAGGGGATGAAAAACTGTTTTTT.

This chain joins TRBV29-1 and TRBJ2-3; weak D call: TRBD2 (7 bases). The CDR3 sequence is 15 residues long. Germline CDR1 is SQVTM and CDR2 is ANQGSEA. The V end lost 3 bases, the J end lost 3 bases, and 16 bases lay between the germline ends. The CDR3 nucleotides are TGCAGCGTTGATCCTTGGGGGGGGCAAACAGATACGCAGTATTTT. This codes for CSVDPWGGQTDTQYF.

The V gene is TRBV7-2, the J gene TRBJ2-2; maybe TRBD1 (5 bases). V was shortened by 2 bases and J by 2 bases, with 12 bases between the two germline ends. Germline V CDR1 and CDR2: SGHTA, FQGNSA. This CDR3 contains 16 residues. This CDR3 is CASSLTRAGNTGELFF. CDR3 nucleotides: TGTGCCAGCAGCTTAACCAGGGCTGGAAACACCGGGGAGCTGTTTTTT.

This chain connects TRBV7-2 to TRBJ1-1; D gene ambiguous. The length of the CDR3 is 13 residues. Deletions cut 3 bases from V and 4 bases from J, with 9 bases between. The germline V gene has CDR1 SGHTA and CDR2 FQGNSA. Written as DNA, the CDR3 is TGTGCCAGCAGCTTGGGGAGTGGCACTGAAGCTTTCTTT. Amino acid sequence: CASSLGSGTEAFF.

V usage is TRBV7-9 and J usage is TRBJ1-1; 8 bases fit TRBD1. The germline V gene encodes CDR1 SEHNR and CDR2 FQNEAQ (reference sequence). The CDR3 has 13 residues. Trimming cost V 3 bases and J 5 bases; bases outside gene matches: 2. CDR3 DNA: TGTGCCAGCAGCTTCAGGGGGCGAACTGAAGCTTTCTTT. It translates to CASSFRGRTEAFF.

The chain uses TRBV29-1 and TRBJ1-1; D is perhaps TRBD1 (5 bases). Trimming stripped 7 bases from V and 2 bases from J, with 17 bases between. Germline V gene data show CDR1 as SQVTM and CDR2 as ANQGSEA. CDR3 size: 14 residues. The CDR3 loop is CSATHRFLNTEAFF. CDR3 coding DNA: TGCAGCGCTACCCACAGGTTCCTAAACACTGAAGCTTTCTTT.